Below, 23 T cell receptor beta chains from the same sample are listed, as sequenced in a study of T cell repertoires in cytomegalovirus infection. TCRdb re-called the reads with MiXCR, one entry per CDR3 protein. The data contain approximately 990,000 distinct CDR3 sequences, approximately 31% of them seen just once; the ten biggest clones take up around 15%. These TCRs are of unknown antigen specificity. The input for sequencing was cultured CD8+ T cells from PBMCs, taken from culture after CMV antigen stimulation. These receptors all stem from a human donor in good health (CMV status not recorded). Some clones in this sample may be carry-over from other donors' samples.

This clonotype was seen repeatedly, ten times or more. The V and J genes are TRBV7-9 and TRBJ1-4; D gene uncertain. The V end lost 5 bases, the J end lost 0 bases, and 16 bases lay between the germline ends. This CDR3 spans 17 amino acids. Germline CDR1 is SEHNR and CDR2 is FQNEAQ (reference sequence). This chain's CDR3 is CASSTLRTGTTNEKLFF. In DNA, the CDR3 is TGTGCCAGCAGCACATTGAGGACCGGGACAACTAATGAAAAACTGTTTTTT.

This clonotype was picked up a small number of times. The chain uses TRBV24-1 and TRBJ2-3; D not certain. Trimming removed 1 base from V and 5 bases from J, with 6 bases in between. The CDR3 is made up of 13 amino acids. Germline CDR1 KGHDR, CDR2 SFDVKD. CDR3 nucleotides: TGTGCCACCAGTGATTTCCTGGGAGATACGCAGTATTTT. It codes for CATSDFLGDTQYF.

This rearrangement joins TRBV6-1 to TRBJ2-1; tentative D call: TRBD2 (6 bases). The CDR3 runs to 14 residues. V was cut by 7 bases and J by 7 bases, with 17 bases left in between. Germline-derived CDR1 and CDR2 are MNHNS and SASEGT. The CDR3 spells CASTYGGPRNEQFF. As DNA, the CDR3 is TGTGCCAGCACCTACGGGGGTCCCCGGAATGAGCAGTTCTTC.

This clonotype was counted only a few times. The V gene is TRBV7-8, the J gene TRBJ2-7, with D unclear. There are 15 residues in the CDR3. V lost 0 bases, J lost 4 bases, and 13 bases lay in between. The germline V gene has CDR1 SGHVS and CDR2 FQNEAQ. This CDR3 reads CASSLAVGRSYEQYF. The CDR3 DNA follows: TGTGCCAGCAGCTTAGCCGTCGGACGGAGTTACGAGCAGTACTTC.

This clonotype was recorded at least ten times. The chain combines TRBV4-1 with TRBJ2-3, with D maybe TRBD1 (6 bases). CDR3 length: 15 residues. The V gene's germline CDR1 is MGHRA and CDR2 YSYEKL. V was clipped by 1 base and J by 4 bases, with 12 bases between them. In nucleotides, the CDR3 is TGCGCCAGCAGCCAAGGAGGGGGTATGGCAGATACGCAGTATTTT. Translation: CASSQGGGMADTQYF.

Concerning this clonotype: Possible read error: a much larger clone is one base away. The chain couples TRBV2 to TRBJ1-1, with D maybe TRBD1 (5 bases). Germline CDR1 SNHLY, CDR2 FYNNEI. The CDR3 spans 14 residues. This CDR3 is CANSESRGRGEAFF. DNA of the CDR3: TGTGCCAACAGTGAATCAAGGGGCCGAGGTGAAGCTTTCTTT.

This clonotype was seen many times. The chain joins TRBV7-2 to TRBJ1-1; D call uncertain. Germline CDR1 and CDR2: SGHTA and FQGNSA. The CDR3 has 12 residues. Trimming pared 3 bases from V and 4 bases from J, leaving 6 bases between. The CDR3 region has the DNA TGTGCCAGCAGCTTGGAGGTCACTGAAGCTTTCTTT. Its protein product is CASSLEVTEAFF.

This rearrangement joins TRBV6-5 to TRBJ2-5; weak D call: TRBD1 (6 bases). V lost 0 bases to trimming and J lost 5 bases, with 13 bases between them. This CDR3 comprises 15 residues. CDR1 and CDR2 (germline): MNHEY, SVGAGI. CDR3 residues: CASSYSNTGSETQYF. The CDR3 nucleotides read TGTGCCAGCAGTTACTCTAATACAGGGTCGGAGACCCAGTACTTC.

This clonotype was recorded many times. This chain links TRBV7-8 with TRBJ2-3; maybe TRBD1 (5 bases). The germline CDR1 and CDR2 sequences are SGHVS and FQNEAQ. Trimming took off 3 bases at V and 1 base at J, with 8 bases between the two ends. This CDR3 contains 14 residues. CDR3 in DNA: TGTGCCAGCAGCTTCGACAGACGCACAGATACGCAGTATTTT. Translating gives CASSFDRRTDTQYF.

The sample holds one count of this clonotype. The rearrangement joins TRBV7-9 to TRBJ1-1, with D perhaps TRBD1 (6 bases). There are 14 residues in the CDR3. Germline assignment: CDR1 SEHNR and CDR2 FQNEAQ (reference sequence). V gave up 9 bases and J gave up 1 base, with 15 bases separating them. The CDR3 sequence: CASWAPGANTEAFF. CDR3 DNA: TGTGCCAGTTGGGCCCCGGGGGCGAACACTGAAGCTTTCTTT.

The chain uses TRBV6-2 or TRBV6-3 and TRBJ1-5, with D possibly being TRBD1 (6 bases). The V end lost 1 base, the J end lost 6 bases, and 7 bases lay between the germline ends. Germline assignment: CDR1 MNHEY and CDR2 SVGEGT. This CDR3 is 13 amino acids long. In DNA, the CDR3 is TGTGCCAGCAGTTACTGGGGGGCTCAGCCCCAGCATTTT. This encodes CASSYWGAQPQHF.

This chain connects TRBV4-1 to TRBJ2-3, with 10 nucleotides matching TRBD1. The V gene end was trimmed by 0 bases and the J gene end by 4 bases; junction bases not matched to a gene: 7. Germline V gene lookup returns CDR1 MGHRA and CDR2 YSYEKL. This CDR3 comprises 17 residues. The CDR3 DNA sequence: TGCGCCAGCAGCCAAGATCGAGACAGGGGGCCAGCAGATACGCAGTATTTT. Protein sequence: CASSQDRDRGPADTQYF.

The CDR3 sequence is CASSQGVQGDEKLFF. Here the CDR3 DNA reads TGCGCCAGCAGTCAAGGAGTACAGGGGGATGAAAAACTGTTTTTT. The chain combines TRBV5-1 with TRBJ1-4; 8 nucleotides line up with TRBD1. The ends lost 5 bases at V and 6 bases at J; junction bases unmatched: 9. The CDR3 has 15 residues. The germline gives CDR1 SGHRS, CDR2 YFSETQ. Supplemented by reference TRBV5-1 and TRBJ1-4, the full variable domain reads KAGVTQTPRYLIKTRGQQVTLSCSPISGHRSVSWYQQTPGQGLQFLFEYFSETQRNKGNFPGRFSGRQFSNSRSEMNVSTLELGDSALYLCASSQGVQGDEKLFFGSGTQLSVL.

This clonotype was observed a few times. CDR3 loop: CAGGTGPSGANVLTF. The CDR3 DNA sequence: TGTGCCGGAGGGACAGGGCCCTCTGGGGCCAACGTCCTGACTTTC. This chain uses TRBV19 with TRBJ2-6, with 9 bases that match TRBD1. V lost 11 bases to trimming and J lost 0 bases; unmatched junction nucleotides: 5. The CDR3 is 15 residues long. Germline V gene lookup returns CDR1 LNHDA and CDR2 SQIVND (reference sequence).

This clonotype came up many times. CDR3 sequence (DNA): TGTGCCAGCAGCCCAAGACAGGGGGCGGACTATGGCTACACCTTC. Residues: CASSPRQGADYGYTF. The rearrangement links TRBV7-2 to TRBJ1-2; 10 bases line up with TRBD1. The V and J ends lost 5 bases and 3 bases, in that order; junction bases with no gene match: 6. Germline V gives CDR1 SGHTA, CDR2 FQGNSA. This CDR3 contains 15 residues.

With regard to this clonotype: Sequence at one end of the junction differs from germline and may be a read error. CDR3 bases: TGTGCTAGCAGCCGCGATACACCTGCGGGACCTAACACTGAAGCTTTCTTT. Translation: CASSRDTPAGPNTEAFF. The chain couples TRBV7-7 to TRBJ1-1; TRBD1 might be the D (5 bases). The CDR3 extends over 17 amino acids. Germline-derived CDR1 and CDR2 are SSHAT and FNYEAQ (reference sequence).

V and J are TRBV5-5 and TRBJ2-1, with 7 bases fitting TRBD2. Germline V lookup: CDR1 SGHKS, CDR2 YYEKEE (reference sequence). The ends lost 2 bases at V and 12 bases at J; junction bases unmatched: 14. The CDR3 has 15 amino acids. This CDR3 reads CASSFSREGSIGQFF. CDR3 nucleotides: TGTGCCAGCAGCTTTAGCAGGGAGGGGTCGATAGGGCAGTTCTTC.

The V and J genes are TRBV10-3 and TRBJ1-1, with D tentatively TRBD1 (6 bases). CDR3 length equals 11 residues. V shed 10 bases and J shed 7 bases, with 13 bases lying between them. Germline CDR1 and CDR2: ENHRY and SYGVKD. The CDR3 nucleotides read TGTGCCACCATAGGGGGAGGTGAAGCTTTCTTT. Amino acids: CATIGGGEAFF.

The chain combines TRBV20-1 with TRBJ2-3, with 8 nucleotides matching TRBD1. CDR3 size: 13 residues. Germline loops: CDR1 DFQATT, CDR2 SNEGSKA (reference sequence). The CDR3 DNA reads as TGCAGCGCCGGGACAGGTTGGACAGATACGCAGTATTTT. Residues: CSAGTGWTDTQYF.

The chain has TRBV4-2 and TRBJ2-1; D tentatively fits TRBD1 or TRBD2 (5 bases each). Trimming removed 5 bases at V and 3 bases at J, with 8 bases between. The germline V gene encodes CDR1 LGHNA and CDR2 YNFKEQ. The CDR3 runs 13 residues. CDR3 sequence (DNA): TGTGCCAGCAGCGAGGGGATCTACAATGAGCAGTTCTTC. Translation: CASSEGIYNEQFF.

The CDR3: CASSEGQLRGQPQHF. As DNA, the CDR3 is TGTGCCAGCAGTGAGGGACAACTCAGAGGTCAGCCCCAGCATTTT. The chain has TRBV6-1 and TRBJ1-5, with a possible D match to TRBD1 (6 bases). This CDR3 region has 15 residues. V was shortened by 3 bases and J by 6 bases, with 15 bases between the two germline ends. The germline CDR1 and CDR2 sequences are MNHNS and SASEGT.

This chain uses TRBV27 with TRBJ2-2, with D tentatively TRBD2 (5 bases). The CDR3 has 15 amino acids. The germline V and J ends were trimmed by 6 bases and 5 bases, with 16 bases remaining between them. The V gene's germline CDR1 is MNHEY and CDR2 SMNVEV (reference sequence). The chain's CDR3 is CASRDRGRITGELFF. The CDR3 DNA reads TGTGCCAGCAGGGATCGGGGAAGAATAACCGGGGAGCTGTTTTTT.

The CDR3, as DNA: TGTGCCACTCACGACAGGTTGTCTGGGGCCAACGTCCTGACTTTC. This codes for CATHDRLSGANVLTF. This chain joins TRBV6-5 and TRBJ2-6; maybe TRBD1 (6 bases). The CDR3 totals 15 residues. Germline lookup yields CDR1 MNHEY and CDR2 SVGAGI. With 10 bases removed from V and 1 base from J, the gap between germline ends came to 14 bases.